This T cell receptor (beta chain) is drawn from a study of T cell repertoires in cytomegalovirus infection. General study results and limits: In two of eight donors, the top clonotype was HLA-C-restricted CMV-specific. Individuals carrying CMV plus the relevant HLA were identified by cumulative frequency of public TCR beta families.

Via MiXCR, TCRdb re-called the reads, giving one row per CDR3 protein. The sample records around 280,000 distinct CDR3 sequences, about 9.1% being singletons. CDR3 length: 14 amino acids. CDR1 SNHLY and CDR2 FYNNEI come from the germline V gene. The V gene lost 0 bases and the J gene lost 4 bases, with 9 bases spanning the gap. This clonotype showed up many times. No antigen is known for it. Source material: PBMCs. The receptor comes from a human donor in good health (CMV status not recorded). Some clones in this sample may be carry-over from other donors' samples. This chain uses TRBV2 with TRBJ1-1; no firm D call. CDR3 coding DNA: TGTGCCAGCAGTGAAGCGCTTGGGGTCACTGAAGCTTTCTTT. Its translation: CASSEALGVTEAFF.